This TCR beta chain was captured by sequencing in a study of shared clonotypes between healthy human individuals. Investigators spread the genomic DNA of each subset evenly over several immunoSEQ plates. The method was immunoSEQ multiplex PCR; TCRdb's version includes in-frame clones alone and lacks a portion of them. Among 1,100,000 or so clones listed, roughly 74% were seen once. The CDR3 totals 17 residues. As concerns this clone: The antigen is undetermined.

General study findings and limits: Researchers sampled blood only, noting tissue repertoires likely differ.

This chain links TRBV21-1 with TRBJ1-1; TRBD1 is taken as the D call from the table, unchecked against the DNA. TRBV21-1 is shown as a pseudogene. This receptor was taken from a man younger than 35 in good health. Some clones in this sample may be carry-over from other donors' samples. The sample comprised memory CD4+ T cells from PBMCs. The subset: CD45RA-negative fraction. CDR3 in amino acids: CASSKVGQGDRNTEAFF. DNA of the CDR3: TGTGCCAGCAGCAAAGTAGGGCAGGGGGATAGGAACACTGAAGCTTTCTTT.